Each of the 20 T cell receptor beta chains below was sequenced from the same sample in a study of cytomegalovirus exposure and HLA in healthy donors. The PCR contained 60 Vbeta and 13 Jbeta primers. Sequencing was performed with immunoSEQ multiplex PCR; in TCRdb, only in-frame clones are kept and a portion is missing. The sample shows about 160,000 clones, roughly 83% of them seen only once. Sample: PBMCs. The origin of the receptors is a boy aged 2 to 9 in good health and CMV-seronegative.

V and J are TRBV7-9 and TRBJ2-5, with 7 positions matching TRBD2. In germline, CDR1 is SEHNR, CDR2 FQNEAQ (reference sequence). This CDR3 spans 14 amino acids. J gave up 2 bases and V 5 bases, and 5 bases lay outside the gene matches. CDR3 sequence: CASSPSGNQETQYF. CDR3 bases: TGTGCCAGCAGCCCTAGCGGTAATCAAGAGACCCAGTACTTC.

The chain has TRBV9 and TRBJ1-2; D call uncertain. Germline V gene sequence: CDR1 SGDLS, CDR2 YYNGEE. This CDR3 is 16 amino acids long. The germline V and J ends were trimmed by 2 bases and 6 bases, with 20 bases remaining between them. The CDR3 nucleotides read TGTGCCAGCAGCGTGGAGGTTGGACCCGATCGGGATGGCTACACCTTC. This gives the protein CASSVEVGPDRDGYTF.

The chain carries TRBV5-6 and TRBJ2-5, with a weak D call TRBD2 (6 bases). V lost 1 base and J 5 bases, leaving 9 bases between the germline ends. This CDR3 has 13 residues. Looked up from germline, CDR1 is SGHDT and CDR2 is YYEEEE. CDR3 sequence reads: CASSLLLAETQYF. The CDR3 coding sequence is TGTGCCAGCAGCTTGCTCCTAGCGGAGACCCAGTACTTC.

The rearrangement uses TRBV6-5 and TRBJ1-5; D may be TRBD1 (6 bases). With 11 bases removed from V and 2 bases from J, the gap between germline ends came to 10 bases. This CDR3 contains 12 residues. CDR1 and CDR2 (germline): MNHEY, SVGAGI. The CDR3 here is CASGDGNQPQHF. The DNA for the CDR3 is TGTGCCTCAGGGGACGGCAATCAGCCCCAGCATTTT.

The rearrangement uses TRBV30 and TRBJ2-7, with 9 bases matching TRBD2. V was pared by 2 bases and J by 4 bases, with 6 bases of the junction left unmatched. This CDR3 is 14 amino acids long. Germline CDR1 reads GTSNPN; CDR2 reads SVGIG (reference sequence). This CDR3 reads CAWSRLAGVYEQYF. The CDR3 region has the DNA TGTGCCTGGAGTAGGTTAGCGGGAGTGTACGAGCAGTACTTC. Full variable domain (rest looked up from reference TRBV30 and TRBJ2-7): SQTIHQWPATLVQPVGSPLSLECTVEGTSNPNLYWYRQAAGRGLQLLFYSVGIGQISSEVPQNLSASRPQDRQFILSSKKLLLSDSGFYLCAWSRLAGVYEQYFGPGTRLTVT.

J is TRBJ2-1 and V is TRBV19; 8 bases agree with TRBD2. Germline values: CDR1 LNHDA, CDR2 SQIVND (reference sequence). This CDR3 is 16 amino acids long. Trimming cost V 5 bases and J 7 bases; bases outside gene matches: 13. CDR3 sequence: CASSPTGGLARNEQFF. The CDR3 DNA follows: TGTGCCAGTAGTCCGACAGGCGGACTAGCTAGGAATGAGCAGTTCTTC.

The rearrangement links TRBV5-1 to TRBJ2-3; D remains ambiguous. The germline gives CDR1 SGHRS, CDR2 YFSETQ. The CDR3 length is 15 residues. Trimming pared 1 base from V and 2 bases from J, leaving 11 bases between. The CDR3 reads CASSLSSAATDTQYF. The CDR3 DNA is TGCGCCAGCAGCTTGTCAAGCGCGGCCACAGATACGCAGTATTTT.

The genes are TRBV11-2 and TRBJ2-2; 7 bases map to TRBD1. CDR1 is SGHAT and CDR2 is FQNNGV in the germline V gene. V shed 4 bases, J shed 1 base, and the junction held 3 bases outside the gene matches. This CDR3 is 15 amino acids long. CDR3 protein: CASSSGQVNTGELFF. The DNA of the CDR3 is TGTGCCAGCAGCTCCGGACAGGTGAACACCGGGGAGCTGTTTTTT.

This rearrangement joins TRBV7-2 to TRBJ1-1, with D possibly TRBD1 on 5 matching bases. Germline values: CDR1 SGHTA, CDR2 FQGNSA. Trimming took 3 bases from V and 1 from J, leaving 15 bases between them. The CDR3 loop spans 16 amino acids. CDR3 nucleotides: TGTGCCAGCAGCTTTATTGGGGGGTATGAGAACACTGAAGCTTTCTTT. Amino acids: CASSFIGGYENTEAFF.

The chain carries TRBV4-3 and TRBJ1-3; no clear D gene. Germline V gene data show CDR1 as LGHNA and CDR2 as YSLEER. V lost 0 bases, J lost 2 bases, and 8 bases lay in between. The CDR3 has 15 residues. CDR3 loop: CASSQDVQTGNTIYF. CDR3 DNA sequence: TGCGCCAGCAGCCAAGATGTACAGACTGGAAACACCATATATTTT.

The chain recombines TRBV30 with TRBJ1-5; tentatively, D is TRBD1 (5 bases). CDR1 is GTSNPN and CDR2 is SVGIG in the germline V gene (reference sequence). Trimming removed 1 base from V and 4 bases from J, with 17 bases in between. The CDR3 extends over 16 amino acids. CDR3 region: CAWSAPGTPWNQPQHF. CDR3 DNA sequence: TGTGCCTGGAGTGCGCCTGGGACTCCGTGGAATCAGCCCCAGCATTTT.

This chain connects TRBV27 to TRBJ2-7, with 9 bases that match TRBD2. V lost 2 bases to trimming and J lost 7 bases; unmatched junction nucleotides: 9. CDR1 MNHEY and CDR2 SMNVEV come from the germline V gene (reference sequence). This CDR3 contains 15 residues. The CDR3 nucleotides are TGTGCCAGCAGTTTAGTAGCGGGAGCAAAGAGGGAGCAGTACTTC. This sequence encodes CASSLVAGAKREQYF.

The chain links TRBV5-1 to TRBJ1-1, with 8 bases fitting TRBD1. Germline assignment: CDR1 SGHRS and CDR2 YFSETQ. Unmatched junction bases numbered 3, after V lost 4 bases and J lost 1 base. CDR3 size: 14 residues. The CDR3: CASSRGQANTEAFF. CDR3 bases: TGCGCCAGCAGCCGGGGACAGGCGAACACTGAAGCTTTCTTT.

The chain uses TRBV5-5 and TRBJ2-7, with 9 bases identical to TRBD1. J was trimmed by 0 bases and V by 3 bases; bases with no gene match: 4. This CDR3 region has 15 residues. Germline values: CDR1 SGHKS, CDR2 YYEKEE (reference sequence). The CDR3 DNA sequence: TGTGCCAGCAGCTCACCGGGACAGGGCTCCTACGAGCAGTACGTC. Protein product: CASSSPGQGSYEQYV.

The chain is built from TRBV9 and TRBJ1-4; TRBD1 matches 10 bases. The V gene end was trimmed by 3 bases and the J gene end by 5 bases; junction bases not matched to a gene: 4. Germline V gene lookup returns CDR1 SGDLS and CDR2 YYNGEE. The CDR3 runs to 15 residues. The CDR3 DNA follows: TGTGCCAGCAGCGAGGGACAGGGGCTAAATGAAAAACTGTTTTTT. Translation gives CASSEGQGLNEKLFF.

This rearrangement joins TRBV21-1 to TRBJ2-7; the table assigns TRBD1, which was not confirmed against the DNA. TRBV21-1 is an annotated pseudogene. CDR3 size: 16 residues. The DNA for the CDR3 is TGTGCCAGCAGCAAAATCCGACAGGGCCGAAACTACGAGCAGTACGTC. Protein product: CASSKIRQGRNYEQYV.

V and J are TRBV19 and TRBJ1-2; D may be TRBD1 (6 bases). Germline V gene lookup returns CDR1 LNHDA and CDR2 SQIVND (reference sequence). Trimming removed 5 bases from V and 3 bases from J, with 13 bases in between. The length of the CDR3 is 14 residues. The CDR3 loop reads CASSPTGSYYGYTF. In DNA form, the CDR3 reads TGTGCCAGTAGTCCTACAGGGTCCTACTATGGCTACACCTTC. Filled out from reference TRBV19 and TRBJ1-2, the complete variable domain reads DGGITQSPKYLFRKEGQNVTLSCEQNLNHDAMYWYRQDPGQGLRLIYYSQIVNDFQKGDIAEGYSVSREKKESFPLTVTSAQKNPTAFYLCASSPTGSYYGYTFGSGTRLTVV.

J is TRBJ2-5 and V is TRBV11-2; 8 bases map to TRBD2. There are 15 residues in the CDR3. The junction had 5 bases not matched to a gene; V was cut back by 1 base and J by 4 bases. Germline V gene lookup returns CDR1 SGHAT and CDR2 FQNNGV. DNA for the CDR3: TGTGCCAGCAGCTTAGGTCAGGCGGGAGGAGAGACCCAGTACTTC. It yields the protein CASSLGQAGGETQYF.

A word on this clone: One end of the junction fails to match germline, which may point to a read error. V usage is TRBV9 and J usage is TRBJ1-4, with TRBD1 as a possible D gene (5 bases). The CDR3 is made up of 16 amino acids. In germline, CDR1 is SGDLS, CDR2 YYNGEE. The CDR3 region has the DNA TGTGCCAGCAGCGTAGAAGGGAGGGGATGGGATGAAAAACTGCTTTTT. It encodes CASSVEGRGWDEKLLF. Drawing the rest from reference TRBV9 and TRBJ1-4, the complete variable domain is DSGVTQTPKHLITATGQRVTLRCSPRSGDLSVYWYQQSLDQGLQFLIQYYNGEERAKGNILERFSAQQFPDLHSELNLSSLELGDSALYFCASSVEGRGWDEKLLFGSGTQLSVL.

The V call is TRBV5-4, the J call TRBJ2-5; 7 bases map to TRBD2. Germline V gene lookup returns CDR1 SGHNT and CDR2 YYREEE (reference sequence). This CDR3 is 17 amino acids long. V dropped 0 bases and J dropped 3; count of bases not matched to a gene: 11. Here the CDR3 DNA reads TGTGCCAGCAGCTTGGGCCCCCCGGGAGGAGGGGAAGAGACCCAGTACTTC. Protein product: CASSLGPPGGGEETQYF.